The rows below give T cell receptor beta chains drawn from one sample of a study of cytomegalovirus exposure and HLA in healthy donors. The data were produced by immunoSEQ multiplex PCR, yet TCRdb's version contains in-frame clones alone and is incomplete. The sample holds under 200,000 clones, over 9.5% seen once. Source material: PBMCs. These receptors all stem from a man aged 50-60 years in good health and CMV-seropositive. The CDR3 runs from the conserved cysteine through the conserved F or W.

v_gene: TRBV5-6; CDR3aa: CASSLPGQGEHGYTF
v_gene: TRBV6-5; CDR3aa: CATSGTVNTEAFF
v_gene: TRBV14; CDR3aa: CASSQNQGSGYTF
v_gene: TRBV5-1; CDR3aa: CASRIGTGGYEQYF
v_gene: TRBV5-1; CDR3aa: CASSSPGGAQETQYF
v_gene: TRBV5-5; CDR3aa: CASSLVDLGQYF
v_gene: TRBV29-1; CDR3aa: CSVEDYEGARTDNYGYTF
v_gene: TRBV27; CDR3aa: CASSLWQGNEKLFF
v_gene: TRBV6-5; CDR3aa: CASSYAAGAKNIQYF
v_gene: TRBV7-2; CDR3aa: CASSLAGGRNIQYF
v_gene: TRBV6-1; CDR3aa: CASSAQTGVEQYF
v_gene: TRBV2; CDR3aa: CASSTDRGYNEQFF
v_gene: TRBV2; CDR3aa: CASRIREDGYTF
v_gene: TRBV6-5; CDR3aa: CASSPDRGNQPQHF
v_gene: TRBV5-8; CDR3aa: CASSLTVPNQPQHF
v_gene: TRBV7-2; CDR3aa: CASSLQRGIGKGTEAFF
v_gene: TRBV10-1; CDR3aa: CASSPHWTDRGTDTQYF
v_gene: TRBV7-2; CDR3aa: CASSFLMRQGTVSSPLHF
v_gene: TRBV5-1; CDR3aa: CASSLTSGVTDTQYF
v_gene: TRBV2; CDR3aa: CAEKRGPSFASEQFF
v_gene: TRBV30; CDR3aa: CAWSVLGGNQPQHF
v_gene: TRBV4-1; CDR3aa: CASSSGYEAFF
v_gene: TRBV6-5; CDR3aa: CASSYSPLSYEQYF
v_gene: TRBV12-5; CDR3aa: CASGLGGGNSPLHF
v_gene: TRBV19; CDR3aa: CASARAGPGGRNQPQHF
v_gene: TRBV11-3; CDR3aa: CASSLVVGTSSSYNEQFF
v_gene: TRBV6-5; CDR3aa: CASKPGDSEAFF
v_gene: TRBV15; CDR3aa: CATRTERPDRPFSGNTIYF
v_gene: TRBV7-9; CDR3aa: CASSLSHRDRSNNEQFF
v_gene: TRBV5-4; CDR3aa: CASSLADIMPNVLTF
v_gene: TRBV19; CDR3aa: CASSMTGQGVSNQPQHF
v_gene: TRBV5-6; CDR3aa: CASSLELTSSYNEQFF
v_gene: TRBV29-1; CDR3aa: CSGEVAYGYTF
v_gene: TRBV15; CDR3aa: CATSLTGAPNYGYTF
v_gene: TRBV15; CDR3aa: CATSMGQGVHTEAFF
v_gene: TRBV9; CDR3aa: CASSLDTTNEKLFF
v_gene: TRBV21-1; CDR3aa: CASSKERAQHF
v_gene: TRBV29-1; CDR3aa: CNVSREGGTDTQYF
v_gene: TRBV2; CDR3aa: CAGGELNQPQHF
v_gene: TRBV29-1; CDR3aa: CSVGGGLEGYTF
v_gene: TRBV5-4; CDR3aa: CASSPGLGGGLETQYF
v_gene: TRBV18; CDR3aa: CASSGNYGYTF
v_gene: TRBV6-1; CDR3aa: CASSGDITDTQYF
v_gene: TRBV7-9; CDR3aa: CASLSPRGEKLFF
v_gene: TRBV10-2; CDR3aa: CASSAPQGRFVAFF
v_gene: TRBV5-4; CDR3aa: CASSFGYPTDTQYF
v_gene: TRBV10-3; CDR3aa: CAISALQGADEKLFF
v_gene: TRBV14; CDR3aa: CASSQWGGGPQETQYF
v_gene: TRBV13; CDR3aa: CASSFSVYGYTF
v_gene: TRBV5-1; CDR3aa: CASSTTGPDSPLHF
v_gene: TRBV4-1; CDR3aa: CASSQDRLAGACPPQETQYF
v_gene: TRBV7-2; CDR3aa: CASSSGTGGDIQYF
v_gene: TRBV6-1; CDR3aa: CASSQQGHYGYTF
v_gene: TRBV14; CDR3aa: CASSQLAFTYNEQFF
v_gene: TRBV6-1; CDR3aa: CASSEAIRDLRETQYF